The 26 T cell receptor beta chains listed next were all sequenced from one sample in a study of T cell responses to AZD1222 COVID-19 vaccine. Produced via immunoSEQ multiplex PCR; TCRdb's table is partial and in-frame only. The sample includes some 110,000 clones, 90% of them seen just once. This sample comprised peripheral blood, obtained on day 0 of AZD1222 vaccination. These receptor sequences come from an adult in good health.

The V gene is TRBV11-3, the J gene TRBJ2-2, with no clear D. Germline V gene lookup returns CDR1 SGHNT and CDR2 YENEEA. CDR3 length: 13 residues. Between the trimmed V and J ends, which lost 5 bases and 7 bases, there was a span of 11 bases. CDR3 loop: CASSANLYGELFF. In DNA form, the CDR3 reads TGTGCCAGCAGCGCGAACCTGTACGGGGAGCTGTTTTTT.

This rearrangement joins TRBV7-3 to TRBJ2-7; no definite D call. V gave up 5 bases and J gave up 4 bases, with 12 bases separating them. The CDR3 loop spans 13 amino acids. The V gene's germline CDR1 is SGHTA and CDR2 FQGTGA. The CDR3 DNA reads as TGTGCCAGCAGCCGAGATCTGGGTTACGAGCAGTACTTC. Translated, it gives CASSRDLGYEQYF. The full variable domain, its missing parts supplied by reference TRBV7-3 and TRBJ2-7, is GAGVSQTPSNKVTEKGKYVELRCDPISGHTALYWYRQSLGQGPEFLIYFQGTGAADDSGLPNDRFFAVRPEGSVSTLKIQRTERGDSAVYLCASSRDLGYEQYFGPGTRLTVT.

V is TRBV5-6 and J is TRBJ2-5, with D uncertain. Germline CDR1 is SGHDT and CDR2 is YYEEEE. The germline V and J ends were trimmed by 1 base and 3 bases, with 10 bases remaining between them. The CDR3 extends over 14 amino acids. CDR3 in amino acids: CASSLPQTEETQYF. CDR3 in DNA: TGTGCCAGCAGCTTGCCCCAGACTGAAGAGACCCAGTACTTC.

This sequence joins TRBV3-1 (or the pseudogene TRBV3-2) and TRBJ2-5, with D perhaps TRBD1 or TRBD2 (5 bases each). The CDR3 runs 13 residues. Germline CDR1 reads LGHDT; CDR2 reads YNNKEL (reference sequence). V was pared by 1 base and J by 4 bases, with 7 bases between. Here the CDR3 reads CASSQAGRETQYF. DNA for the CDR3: TGTGCCAGCAGCCAAGCGGGACGAGAGACCCAGTACTTC.

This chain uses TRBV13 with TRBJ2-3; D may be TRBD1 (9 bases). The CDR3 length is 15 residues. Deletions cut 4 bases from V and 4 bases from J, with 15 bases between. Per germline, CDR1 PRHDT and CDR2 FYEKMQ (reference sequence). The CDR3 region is CASSSGQGLADTQYF. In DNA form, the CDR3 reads TGTGCCAGCAGCTCGGGACAGGGACTAGCAGATACGCAGTATTTT.

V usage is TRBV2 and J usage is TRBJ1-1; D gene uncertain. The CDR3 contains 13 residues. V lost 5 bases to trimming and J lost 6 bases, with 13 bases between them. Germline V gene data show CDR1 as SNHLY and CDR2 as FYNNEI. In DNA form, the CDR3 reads TGTGCCAGCAGTCGGGCCCCAGGCGCTGAAGCTTTCTTT. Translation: CASSRAPGAEAFF.

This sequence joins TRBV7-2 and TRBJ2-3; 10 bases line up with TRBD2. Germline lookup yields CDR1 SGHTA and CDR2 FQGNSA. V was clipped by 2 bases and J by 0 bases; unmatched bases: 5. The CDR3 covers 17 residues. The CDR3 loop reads CASSLPGLARSTDTQYF. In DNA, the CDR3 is TGTGCCAGCAGCTTACCGGGACTAGCGCGTAGCACAGATACGCAGTATTTT.

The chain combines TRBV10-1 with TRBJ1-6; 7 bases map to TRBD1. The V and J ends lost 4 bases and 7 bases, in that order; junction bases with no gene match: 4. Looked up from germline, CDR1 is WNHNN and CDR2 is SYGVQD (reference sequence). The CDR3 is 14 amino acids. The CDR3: CASSGQGLNSPLHF. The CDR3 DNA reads TGCGCCAGCAGTGGACAGGGATTGAATTCACCCCTCCACTTT.

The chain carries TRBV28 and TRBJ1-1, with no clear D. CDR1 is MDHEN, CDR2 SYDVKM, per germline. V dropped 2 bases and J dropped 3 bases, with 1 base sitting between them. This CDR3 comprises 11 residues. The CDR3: CASSLDTEAFF. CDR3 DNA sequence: TGTGCCAGCAGTTTAGACACTGAAGCTTTCTTT.

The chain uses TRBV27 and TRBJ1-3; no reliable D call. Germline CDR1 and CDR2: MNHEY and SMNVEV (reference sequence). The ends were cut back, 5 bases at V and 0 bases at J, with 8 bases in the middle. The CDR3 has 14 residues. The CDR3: CASSPWDSGNTIYF. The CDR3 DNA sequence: TGTGCCAGCAGTCCCTGGGACTCTGGAAACACCATATATTTT.

The CDR3 DNA reads as TGTGCCAGCAGCTTAGGCTCAGGGTATAATTCACCCCTCCACTTT. It translates to CASSLGSGYNSPLHF. This chain links TRBV7-2 with TRBJ1-6, with a tentative D call TRBD1 (5 bases). This CDR3 contains 15 residues. Germline V lookup: CDR1 SGHTA, CDR2 FQGNSA. The V end was cut by 1 base, the J end by 4 bases, with 8 bases between. The full variable domain, its missing parts supplied by reference TRBV7-2 and TRBJ1-6, is GAGVSQSPSNKVTEKGKDVELRCDPISGHTALYWYRQSLGQGLEFLIYFQGNSAPDKSGLPSDRFSAERTGGSVSTLTIQRTQQEDSAVYLCASSLGSGYNSPLHFGNGTRLTVT.

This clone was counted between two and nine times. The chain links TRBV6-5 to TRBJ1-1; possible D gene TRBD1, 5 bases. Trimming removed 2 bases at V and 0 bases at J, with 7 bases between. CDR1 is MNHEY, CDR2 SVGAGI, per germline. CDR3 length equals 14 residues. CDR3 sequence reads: CASSYPGMNTEAFF. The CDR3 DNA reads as TGTGCCAGCAGTTACCCAGGGATGAACACTGAAGCTTTCTTT.

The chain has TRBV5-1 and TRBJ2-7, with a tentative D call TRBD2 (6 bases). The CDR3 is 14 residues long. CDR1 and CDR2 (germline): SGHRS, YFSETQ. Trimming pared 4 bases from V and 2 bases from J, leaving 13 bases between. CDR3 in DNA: TGCGCCAGCAGCCCGGGGGACGGTCCCTACGAGCAGTACTTC. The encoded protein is CASSPGDGPYEQYF.

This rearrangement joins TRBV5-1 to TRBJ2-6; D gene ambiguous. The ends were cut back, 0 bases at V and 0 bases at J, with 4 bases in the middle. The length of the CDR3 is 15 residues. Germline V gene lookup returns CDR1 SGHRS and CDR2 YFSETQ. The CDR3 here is CASSLEGSGANVLTF. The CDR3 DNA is TGCGCCAGCAGCTTGGAGGGCTCTGGGGCCAACGTCCTGACTTTC.

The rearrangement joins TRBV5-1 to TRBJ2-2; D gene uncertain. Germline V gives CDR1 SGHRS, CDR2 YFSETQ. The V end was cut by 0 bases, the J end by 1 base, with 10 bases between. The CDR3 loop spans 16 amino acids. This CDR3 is CASSLGASMNTGELFF. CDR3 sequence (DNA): TGCGCCAGCAGCTTGGGGGCTAGTATGAACACCGGGGAGCTGTTTTTT. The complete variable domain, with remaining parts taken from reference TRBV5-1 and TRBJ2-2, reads KAGVTQTPRYLIKTRGQQVTLSCSPISGHRSVSWYQQTPGQGLQFLFEYFSETQRNKGNFPGRFSGRQFSNSRSEMNVSTLELGDSALYLCASSLGASMNTGELFFGEGSRLTVL.

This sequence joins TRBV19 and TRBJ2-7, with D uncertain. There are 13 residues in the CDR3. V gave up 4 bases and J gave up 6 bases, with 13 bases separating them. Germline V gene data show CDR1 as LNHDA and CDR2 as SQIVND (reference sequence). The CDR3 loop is CASSSQGPGEQYF. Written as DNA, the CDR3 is TGTGCCAGTAGTAGTCAAGGGCCTGGCGAGCAGTACTTC.

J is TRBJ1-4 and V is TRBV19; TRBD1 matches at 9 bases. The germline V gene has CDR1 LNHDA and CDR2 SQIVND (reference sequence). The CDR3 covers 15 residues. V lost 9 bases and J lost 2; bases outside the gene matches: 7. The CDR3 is CASLPTGGTNEKLFF. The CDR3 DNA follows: TGTGCCAGCCTCCCTACAGGGGGCACTAATGAAAAACTGTTTTTT.

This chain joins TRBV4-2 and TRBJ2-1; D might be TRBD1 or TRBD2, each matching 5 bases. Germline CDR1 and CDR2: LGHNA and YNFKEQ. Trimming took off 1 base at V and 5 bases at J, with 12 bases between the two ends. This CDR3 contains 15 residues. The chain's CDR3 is CASSQGGTPNNEQFF. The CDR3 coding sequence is TGTGCCAGCAGCCAAGGGGGGACCCCAAACAATGAGCAGTTCTTC.

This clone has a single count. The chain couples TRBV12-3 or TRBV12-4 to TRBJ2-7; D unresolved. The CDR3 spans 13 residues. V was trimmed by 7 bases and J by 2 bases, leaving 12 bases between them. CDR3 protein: CASMVLHTYEQYF. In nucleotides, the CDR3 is TGTGCCAGCATGGTACTACACACCTACGAGCAGTACTTC.

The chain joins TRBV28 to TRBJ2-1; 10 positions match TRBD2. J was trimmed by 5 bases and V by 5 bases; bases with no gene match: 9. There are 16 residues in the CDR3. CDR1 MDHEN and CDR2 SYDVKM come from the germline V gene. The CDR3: CASSRRTSGPHNEQFF. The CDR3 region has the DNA TGTGCCAGCAGTCGCAGGACTAGCGGACCACACAATGAGCAGTTCTTC.

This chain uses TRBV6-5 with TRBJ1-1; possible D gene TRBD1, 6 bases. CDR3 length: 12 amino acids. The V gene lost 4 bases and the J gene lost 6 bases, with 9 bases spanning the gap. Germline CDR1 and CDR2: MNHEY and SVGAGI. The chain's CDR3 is CASSSGTSEAFF. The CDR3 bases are TGTGCCAGCAGTTCCGGGACATCTGAAGCTTTCTTT.

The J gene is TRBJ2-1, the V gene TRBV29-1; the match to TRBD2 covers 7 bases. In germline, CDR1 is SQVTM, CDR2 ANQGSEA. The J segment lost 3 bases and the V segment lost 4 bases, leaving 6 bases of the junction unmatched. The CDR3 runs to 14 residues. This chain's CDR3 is CSVVGLGVYNEQFF. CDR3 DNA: TGCAGCGTTGTCGGACTAGGGGTCTACAATGAGCAGTTCTTC.

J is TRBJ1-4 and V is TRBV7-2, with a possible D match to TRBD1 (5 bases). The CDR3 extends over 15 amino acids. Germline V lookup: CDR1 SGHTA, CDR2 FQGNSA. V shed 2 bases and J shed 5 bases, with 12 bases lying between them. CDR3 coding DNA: TGTGCCAGCAGCTTATCCCCAGGGTCAAATGAAAAACTGTTTTTT. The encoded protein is CASSLSPGSNEKLFF.

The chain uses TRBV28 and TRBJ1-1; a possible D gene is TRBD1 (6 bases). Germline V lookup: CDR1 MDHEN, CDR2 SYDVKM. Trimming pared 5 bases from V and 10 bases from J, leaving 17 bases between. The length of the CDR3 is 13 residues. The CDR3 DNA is TGTGCCAGCAGTCAGGTCGGACAGTTGGGAGCTTTCTTT. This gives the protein CASSQVGQLGAFF. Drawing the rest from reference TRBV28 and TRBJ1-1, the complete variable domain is DVKVTQSSRYLVKRTGEKVFLECVQDMDHENMFWYRQDPGLGLRLIYFSYDVKMKEKGDIPEGYSVSREKKERFSLILESASTNQTSMYLCASSQVGQLGAFFGQGTRLTVV.

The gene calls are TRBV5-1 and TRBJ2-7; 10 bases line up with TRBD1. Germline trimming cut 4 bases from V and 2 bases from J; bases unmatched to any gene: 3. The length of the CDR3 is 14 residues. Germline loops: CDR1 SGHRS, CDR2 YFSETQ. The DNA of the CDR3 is TGCGCCAGCAGCGCGACAGGGGGCCCCTACGAGCAGTACTTC. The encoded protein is CASSATGGPYEQYF. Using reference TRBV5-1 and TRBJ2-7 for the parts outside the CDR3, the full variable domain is KAGVTQTPRYLIKTRGQQVTLSCSPISGHRSVSWYQQTPGQGLQFLFEYFSETQRNKGNFPGRFSGRQFSNSRSEMNVSTLELGDSALYLCASSATGGPYEQYFGPGTRLTVT.

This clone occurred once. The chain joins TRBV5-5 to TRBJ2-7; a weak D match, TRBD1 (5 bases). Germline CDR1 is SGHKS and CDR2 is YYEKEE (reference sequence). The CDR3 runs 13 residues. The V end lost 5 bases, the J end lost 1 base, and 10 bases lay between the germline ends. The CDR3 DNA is TGTGCCAGCAGTATTCAGGGATCCTACGAGCAGTACTTC. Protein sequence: CASSIQGSYEQYF.